The 17 T cell receptor beta chains listed next were all sequenced from one sample in a study of cytomegalovirus exposure and HLA in healthy donors. Amplification used 60 Vbeta primers and 13 Jbeta primers. Assay: immunoSEQ multiplex PCR; the TCRdb copy retains only in-frame clones and omits some. The sample includes approximately 150,000 clones, roughly 80% of them seen just once. Material for sequencing was PBMCs. All receptors come from a young man in good health and CMV-seropositive.

This sequence joins TRBV27 and TRBJ2-7; 10 bases align to TRBD2. Losses at the gene ends were 3 bases for V and 4 bases for J; bases not matched to a gene: 9. The germline gives CDR1 MNHEY, CDR2 SMNVEV (reference sequence). This CDR3 spans 16 amino acids. CDR3 DNA: TGTGCCAGCAGTTTGGCTAGCGGGAGTATTTTTTACGAGCAGTACTTC. Amino acid sequence: CASSLASGSIFYEQYF.

The rearrangement uses TRBV28 and TRBJ1-5, with D possibly matching TRBD1 (5 bases). Germline CDR1 MDHEN, CDR2 SYDVKM. The CDR3 is made up of 14 amino acids. Trimming removed 4 bases at V and 8 bases at J, with 15 bases between. The CDR3 DNA reads TGTGCCAGCAGTTACCCCCAGGGTGTGAAGCCCCAGCATTTT. This codes for CASSYPQGVKPQHF. Combining the CDR3 with reference TRBV28 and TRBJ1-5 gives the whole variable domain DVKVTQSSRYLVKRTGEKVFLECVQDMDHENMFWYRQDPGLGLRLIYFSYDVKMKEKGDIPEGYSVSREKKERFSLILESASTNQTSMYLCASSYPQGVKPQHFGDGTRLSIL.

The J gene is TRBJ2-1, the V gene TRBV9; TRBD1 might be the D (6 bases). In germline, CDR1 is SGDLS, CDR2 YYNGEE. The germline V and J ends were trimmed by 6 bases and 7 bases, with 20 bases remaining between them. The CDR3 runs to 15 residues. The CDR3 bases are TGTGCCAGCAAGGCCGGACAGTCCTCCCTGAATGAGCAGTTCTTC. This codes for CASKAGQSSLNEQFF.

The rearrangement joins TRBV7-9 to TRBJ2-6, with a weak D call TRBD2 (6 bases). CDR3 length: 15 amino acids. The germline V gene encodes CDR1 SEHNR and CDR2 FQNEAQ (reference sequence). V was clipped by 1 base and J by 2 bases, with 6 bases between them. The CDR3 here is CASSLGGAGANVLTF. CDR3 DNA: TGTGCCAGCAGCTTAGGGGGGGCTGGGGCCAACGTCCTGACTTTC.

The chain combines TRBV13 with TRBJ2-7; D is perhaps TRBD2 (6 bases). CDR1 and CDR2 from the germline V gene are PRHDT and FYEKMQ (reference sequence). The V end lost 5 bases, the J end lost 0 bases, and 14 bases lay between the germline ends. The CDR3 totals 15 residues. The CDR3 bases are TGTGCCAGCAGCCCTTCCGGGAGTTACTCCTACGAGCAGTACTTC. It yields the protein CASSPSGSYSYEQYF.

The chain links TRBV2 to TRBJ2-1, with a possible D match to TRBD1 (6 bases). The V and J ends lost 8 bases and 10 bases respectively, with 12 bases between them. Germline-derived CDR1 and CDR2 are SNHLY and FYNNEI. The CDR3 consists of 11 residues. The CDR3 nucleotides are TGTGCCAGCTTATCCGACAGGGAGCAGTTCTTC. Translation: CASLSDREQFF.

This clone has only a few counts. V gene TRBV25-1 combines with J gene TRBJ2-3; 7 bases map to TRBD2. With 5 bases clipped from V and 5 bases from J, the junction kept 10 bases outside the gene matches. The CDR3 is 15 residues long. CDR1 MGHDK and CDR2 SYGVNS come from the germline V gene. The CDR3 loop reads CASSRGGSGQDTQYF. The CDR3 bases are TGTGCCAGCAGTCGGGGCGGGAGTGGGCAAGATACGCAGTATTTT.

The chain has TRBV6-6 and TRBJ2-3, with D hard to call. V was cut by 4 bases and J by 4 bases, with 18 bases left in between. The CDR3 is 16 residues long. The germline V gene encodes CDR1 MNHNY and CDR2 SVGAGI (reference sequence). CDR3 nucleotide sequence: TGTGCCAGCAGTTCCCACCCCGGTTCGGTACCAGATACGCAGTATTTT. This sequence encodes CASSSHPGSVPDTQYF.

The CDR3: CASSAGTGSDYGYTF. CDR3 nucleotides: TGTGCCAGCAGCGCCGGGACAGGGAGCGACTATGGCTACACCTTC. The chain couples TRBV9 to TRBJ1-2; TRBD1 matches at 9 bases. The V gene end was trimmed by 3 bases and the J gene end by 3 bases; junction bases not matched to a gene: 6. The germline V gene has CDR1 SGDLS and CDR2 YYNGEE. This CDR3 has 15 residues.

Regarding this clone: Other DNA sequences within the sample encode an identical CDR3. The CDR3 coding sequence is TGTGCCAGCAGCTTAGCGGCGGGCTCCTACGAGCAGTACTTC. Translation: CASSLAAGSYEQYF. V usage is TRBV7-9 and J usage is TRBJ2-7, with D perhaps matching TRBD2 (5 bases). Germline loops: CDR1 SEHNR, CDR2 FQNEAQ (reference sequence). The CDR3 runs 14 residues. Deletions cut 0 bases from V and 0 bases from J, with 6 bases between.

This chain joins TRBV4-1 and TRBJ2-6; D might be TRBD1 (6 bases). The CDR3 loop spans 15 amino acids. Trimming took off 3 bases at V and 2 bases at J, with 8 bases between the two ends. Germline V CDR1 and CDR2: MGHRA, YSYEKL. Here the CDR3 reads CASSHNRAGANVLTF. Written as DNA, the CDR3 is TGCGCCAGCAGCCACAACAGGGCTGGGGCCAACGTCCTGACTTTC.

CDR3 nucleotides: TGTGCCAGCAGCGACAGGGGGCCGCAAGAGACCCAGTACTTC. Translated, it gives CASSDRGPQETQYF. The chain is built from TRBV7-9 and TRBJ2-5; 10 nucleotides agree with TRBD1. This CDR3 is 14 amino acids long. The germline V gene has CDR1 SEHNR and CDR2 FQNEAQ (reference sequence). The V and J ends lost 5 bases and 2 bases, in that order; junction bases with no gene match: 2.

As concerns this clone: The junction shows a germline mismatch at one end, possibly a read error. The genes are TRBV6-1 and TRBJ1-2; D is unresolved. CDR3 size: 10 residues. In germline, CDR1 is MNHNS, CDR2 SASEGT. The CDR3 DNA sequence: TGTGCCAGCAGTGAAGAGACGGAGTTGTTC. Translated, it gives CASSEETELF.

The rearrangement links TRBV2 to TRBJ1-2, with D possibly TRBD1 on 5 matching bases. Germline lookup yields CDR1 SNHLY and CDR2 FYNNEI. The CDR3 loop spans 13 amino acids. The V end lost 2 bases, the J end lost 4 bases, and 8 bases lay between the germline ends. The CDR3 nucleotides read TGTGCCAGCAGTGAATGGGGCTTCTATGGCTACACCTTC. Protein: CASSEWGFYGYTF.

The chain uses TRBV7-9 and TRBJ2-7, with 8 bases fitting TRBD1. This CDR3 has 15 amino acids. From germline, CDR1 is SEHNR and CDR2 FQNEAQ (reference sequence). The V segment lost 5 bases and the J segment 2 bases; nucleotides outside the gene matches: 8. The CDR3 nucleotides read TGTGCCAGCAGCCCTGGGACAGGCACTGCCTACGAGCAGTACTTC. It translates to CASSPGTGTAYEQYF.

With respect to this clone: One end of the junction varies from germline; a read error may be responsible. The CDR3 spells CTSRAAQGRTGELFF. In nucleotides, the CDR3 is TGTACCAGCAGGGCCGCACAGGGCCGCACCGGGGAGCTGTTTTTT. The rearrangement uses TRBV28 and TRBJ2-2; possible D gene TRBD1, 6 bases. The CDR3 runs 15 residues. Germline-derived CDR1 and CDR2 are MDHEN and SYDVKM.

This clone was found a few times. The rearrangement uses TRBV5-4 and TRBJ2-3, with D possibly TRBD2 on 6 matching bases. Germline values: CDR1 SGHNT, CDR2 YYREEE (reference sequence). Trimming left V 6 bases short and J 5 bases short, with 16 bases between. This CDR3 spans 14 amino acids. The CDR3 DNA reads TGTGCCAGCACGAAGAGGGACTCCAGAGATACGCAGTATTTT. This codes for CASTKRDSRDTQYF.